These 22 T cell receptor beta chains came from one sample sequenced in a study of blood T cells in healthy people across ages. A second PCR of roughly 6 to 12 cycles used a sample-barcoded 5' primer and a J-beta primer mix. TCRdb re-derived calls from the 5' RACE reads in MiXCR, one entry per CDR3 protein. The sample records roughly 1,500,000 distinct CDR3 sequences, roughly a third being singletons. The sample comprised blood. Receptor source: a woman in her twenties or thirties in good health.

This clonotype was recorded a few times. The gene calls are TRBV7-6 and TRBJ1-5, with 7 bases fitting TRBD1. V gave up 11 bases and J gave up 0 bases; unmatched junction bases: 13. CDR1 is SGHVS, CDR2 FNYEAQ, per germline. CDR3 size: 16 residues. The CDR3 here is CAGTGTVGDSNQPQHF. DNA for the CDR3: TGTGCCGGAACGGGGACAGTCGGGGATAGCAATCAGCCCCAGCATTTT.

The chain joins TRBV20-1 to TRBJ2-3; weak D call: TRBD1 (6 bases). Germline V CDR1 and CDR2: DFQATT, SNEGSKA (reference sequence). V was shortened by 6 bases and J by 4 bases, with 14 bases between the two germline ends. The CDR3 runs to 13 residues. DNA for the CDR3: TGCAGTGCCCATAAGGACAGTGCAGATACGCAGTATTTT. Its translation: CSAHKDSADTQYF.

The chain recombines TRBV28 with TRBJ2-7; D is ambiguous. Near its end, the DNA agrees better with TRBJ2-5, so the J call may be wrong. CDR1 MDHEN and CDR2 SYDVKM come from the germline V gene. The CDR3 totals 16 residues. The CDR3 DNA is TGTGCCAGCAGCTACAATGGCGGAAAGTACCAAGAGACCCAGTACTTC. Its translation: CASSYNGGKYQETQYF.

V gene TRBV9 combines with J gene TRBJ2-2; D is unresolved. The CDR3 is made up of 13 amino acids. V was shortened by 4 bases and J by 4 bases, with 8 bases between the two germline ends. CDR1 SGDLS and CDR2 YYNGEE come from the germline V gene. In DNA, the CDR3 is TGTGCCAGCAGCCTCCAGAGCACCGGGGAGCTGTTTTTT. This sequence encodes CASSLQSTGELFF.

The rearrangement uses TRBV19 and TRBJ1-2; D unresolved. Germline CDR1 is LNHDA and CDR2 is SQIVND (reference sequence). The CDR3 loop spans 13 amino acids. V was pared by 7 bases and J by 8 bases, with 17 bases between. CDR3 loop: CASIGPQGRGYTF. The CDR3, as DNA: TGTGCCAGTATCGGGCCCCAAGGAAGGGGCTACACCTTC.

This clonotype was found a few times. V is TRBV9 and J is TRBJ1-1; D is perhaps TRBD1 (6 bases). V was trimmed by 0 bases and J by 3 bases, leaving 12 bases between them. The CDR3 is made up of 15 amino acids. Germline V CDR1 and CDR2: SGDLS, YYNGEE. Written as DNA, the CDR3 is TGTGCCAGCAGCGTAGATCCACAGGGTGACACTGAAGCTTTCTTT. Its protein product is CASSVDPQGDTEAFF.

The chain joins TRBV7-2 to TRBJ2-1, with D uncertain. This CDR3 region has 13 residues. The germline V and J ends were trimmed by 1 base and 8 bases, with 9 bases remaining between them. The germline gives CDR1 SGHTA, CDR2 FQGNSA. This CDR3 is CASSLVYGDEQFF. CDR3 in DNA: TGTGCCAGCAGCTTAGTTTATGGGGATGAGCAGTTCTTC.

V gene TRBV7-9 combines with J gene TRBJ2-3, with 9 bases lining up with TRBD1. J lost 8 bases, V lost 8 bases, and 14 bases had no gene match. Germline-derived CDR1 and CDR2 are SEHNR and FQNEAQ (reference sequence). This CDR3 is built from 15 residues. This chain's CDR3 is CASVSGTGLRGTQYF. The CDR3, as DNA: TGTGCCAGCGTGTCGGGGACAGGGCTTCGTGGTACGCAGTATTTT. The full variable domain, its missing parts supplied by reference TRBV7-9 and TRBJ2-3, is DTGVSQNPRHKITKRGQNVTFRCDPISEHNRLYWYRQTLGQGPEFLTYFQNEAQLEKSRLLSDRFSAERPKGSFSTLEIQRTEQGDSAMYLCASVSGTGLRGTQYFGPGTRLTVL.

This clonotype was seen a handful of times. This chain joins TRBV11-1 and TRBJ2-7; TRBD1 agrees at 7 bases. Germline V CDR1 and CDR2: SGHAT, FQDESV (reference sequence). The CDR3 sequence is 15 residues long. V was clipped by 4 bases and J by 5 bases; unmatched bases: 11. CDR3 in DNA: TGTGCCAGCAGCTCCTACGACAGGGATTCCGACGAGCAGTACTTC. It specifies CASSSYDRDSDEQYF.

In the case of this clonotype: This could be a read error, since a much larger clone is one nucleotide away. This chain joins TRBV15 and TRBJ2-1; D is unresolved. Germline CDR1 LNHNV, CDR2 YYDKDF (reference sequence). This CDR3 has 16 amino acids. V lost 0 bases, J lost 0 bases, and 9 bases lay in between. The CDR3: CATSRERPVSYNEQFF. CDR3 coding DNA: TGTGCCACCAGCAGAGAGCGGCCGGTCTCCTACAATGAGCAGTTCTTC. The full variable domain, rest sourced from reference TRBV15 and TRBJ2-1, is DAMVIQNPRYQVTQFGKPVTLSCSQTLNHNVMYWYQQKSSQAPKLLFHYYDKDFNNEADTPDNFQSRRPNTSFCFLDIRSPGLGDTAMYLCATSRERPVSYNEQFFGPGTRLTVL.

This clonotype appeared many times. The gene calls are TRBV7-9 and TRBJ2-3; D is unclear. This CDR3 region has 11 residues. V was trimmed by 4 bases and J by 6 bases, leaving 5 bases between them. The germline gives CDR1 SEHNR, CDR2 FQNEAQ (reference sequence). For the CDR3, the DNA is TGTGCCAGCAGCTCTCGGGATACGCAGTATTTT. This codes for CASSSRDTQYF.

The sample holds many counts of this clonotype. This CDR3 is CASSPNRGNEQFF. DNA for the CDR3: TGTGCCAGCAGCCCAAATCGCGGTAATGAGCAGTTCTTC. This chain links TRBV18 with TRBJ2-1; no clear D gene. This CDR3 contains 13 residues. V lost 8 bases to trimming and J lost 7 bases, with 15 bases between them. Germline CDR1 KGHSH, CDR2 LQKENI.

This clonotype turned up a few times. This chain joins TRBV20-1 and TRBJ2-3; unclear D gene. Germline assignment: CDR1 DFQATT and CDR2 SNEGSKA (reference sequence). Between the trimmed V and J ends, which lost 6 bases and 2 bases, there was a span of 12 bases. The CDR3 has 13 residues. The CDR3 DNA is TGCAGTGCCCCGTATCGGAACACAGATACGCAGTATTTT. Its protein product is CSAPYRNTDTQYF.

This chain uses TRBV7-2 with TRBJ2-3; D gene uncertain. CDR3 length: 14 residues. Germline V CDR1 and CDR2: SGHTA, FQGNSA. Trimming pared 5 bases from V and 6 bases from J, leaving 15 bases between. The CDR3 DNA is TGTGCCAGCAGCCCCGGCCCTTTTGGGGATACGCAGTATTTT. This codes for CASSPGPFGDTQYF.

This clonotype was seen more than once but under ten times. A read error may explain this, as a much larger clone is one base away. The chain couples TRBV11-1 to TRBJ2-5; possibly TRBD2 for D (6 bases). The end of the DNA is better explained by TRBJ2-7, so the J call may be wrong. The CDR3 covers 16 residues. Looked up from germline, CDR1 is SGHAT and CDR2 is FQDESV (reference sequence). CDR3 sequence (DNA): TGTGCCAGCAGCCGATTCACCGGGACTGGAGGTCACGAGCAGTACTTC. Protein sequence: CASSRFTGTGGHEQYF.

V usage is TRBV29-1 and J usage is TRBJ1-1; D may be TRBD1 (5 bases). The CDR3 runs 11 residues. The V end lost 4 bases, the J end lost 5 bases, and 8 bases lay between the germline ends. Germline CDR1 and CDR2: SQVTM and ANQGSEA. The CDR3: CSVGGETEAFF. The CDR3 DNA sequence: TGCAGCGTTGGGGGGGAAACTGAAGCTTTCTTT.

CDR3 nucleotides: TGTGCCAGCAGCCTGTGGACAGGGTTTGGCTACACCTTC. The encoded protein is CASSLWTGFGYTF. The genes are TRBV7-2 and TRBJ1-2; 8 nucleotides line up with TRBD1. Germline CDR1 SGHTA, CDR2 FQGNSA. Trimming removed 5 bases from V and 7 bases from J; junction bases left unmatched: 6. The CDR3 consists of 13 residues.

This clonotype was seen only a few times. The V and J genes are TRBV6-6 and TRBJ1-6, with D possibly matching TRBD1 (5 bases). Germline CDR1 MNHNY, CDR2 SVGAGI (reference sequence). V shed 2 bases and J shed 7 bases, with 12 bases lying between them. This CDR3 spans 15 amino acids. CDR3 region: CASSYAGRDNSPLHF. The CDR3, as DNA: TGTGCCAGCAGTTACGCGGGCAGGGACAATTCACCCCTCCACTTT.

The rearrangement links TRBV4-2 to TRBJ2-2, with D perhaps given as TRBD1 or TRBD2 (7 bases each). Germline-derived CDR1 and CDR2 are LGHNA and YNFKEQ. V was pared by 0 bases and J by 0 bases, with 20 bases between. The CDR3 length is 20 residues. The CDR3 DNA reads TGTGCCAGCAGCCAAGAAGGGGGCCTAGCGGAGACAACGAACACCGGGGAGCTGTTTTTT. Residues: CASSQEGGLAETTNTGELFF.

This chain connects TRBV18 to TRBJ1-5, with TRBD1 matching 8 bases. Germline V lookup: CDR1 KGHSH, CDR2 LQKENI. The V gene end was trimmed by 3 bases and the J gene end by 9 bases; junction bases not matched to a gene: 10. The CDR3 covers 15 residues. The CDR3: CASSPAGQGSGPQHF. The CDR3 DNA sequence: TGTGCCAGCTCACCTGCCGGACAGGGCTCAGGGCCCCAGCATTTT.

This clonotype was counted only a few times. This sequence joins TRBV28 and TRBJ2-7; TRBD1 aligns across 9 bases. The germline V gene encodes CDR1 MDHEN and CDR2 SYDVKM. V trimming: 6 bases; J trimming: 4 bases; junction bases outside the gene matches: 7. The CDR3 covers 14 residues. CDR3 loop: CASRTGTGRYEQYF. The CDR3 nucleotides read TGTGCCAGCAGGACTGGGACAGGGAGGTACGAGCAGTACTTC. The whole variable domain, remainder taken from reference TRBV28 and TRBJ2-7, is DVKVTQSSRYLVKRTGEKVFLECVQDMDHENMFWYRQDPGLGLRLIYFSYDVKMKEKGDIPEGYSVSREKKERFSLILESASTNQTSMYLCASRTGTGRYEQYFGPGTRLTVT.

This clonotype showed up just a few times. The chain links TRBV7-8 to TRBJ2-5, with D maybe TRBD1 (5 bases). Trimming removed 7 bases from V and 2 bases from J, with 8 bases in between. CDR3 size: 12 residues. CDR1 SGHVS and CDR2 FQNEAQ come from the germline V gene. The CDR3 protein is CASTRQQETQYF. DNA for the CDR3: TGTGCCAGCACCAGACAGCAAGAGACCCAGTACTTC.